The text below deals with one T cell receptor (beta chain). Its antigen is undetermined. This entry comes from a study of T cell responses to AZD1222 COVID-19 vaccine. Overall study results and limits: White British donors predominated, females outnumbered males, and clonal diversity was possibly underestimated. Nearly half of spike-specific TCRs reportedly target variant regions that are unmutated in the B.1.351 and B.1.1.7 variants.

Germline V CDR1 and CDR2: LNHDA, SQIVND (reference sequence). This CDR3 is 14 amino acids long. V lost 4 bases, J lost 8 bases, and 17 bases lay in between. Using immunoSEQ multiplex PCR, the repertoire was profiled, and TCRdb retains in-frame clones only, with some absent. Here the sample spans about 50,000 clones, about 83% being singletons. This receptor was taken from an adult in good health. V usage is TRBV19 and J usage is TRBJ1-2, with D possibly TRBD1 on 6 matching bases. The specimen comprised peripheral blood, sampled on day 0 of AZD1222 vaccination. The CDR3 DNA reads as TGTGCCAGTAGTAGGACAGAGACCCTTATCGGCTACACCTTC. Its protein product is CASSRTETLIGYTF. Drawing the rest from reference TRBV19 and TRBJ1-2, the complete variable domain is DGGITQSPKYLFRKEGQNVTLSCEQNLNHDAMYWYRQDPGQGLRLIYYSQIVNDFQKGDIAEGYSVSREKKESFPLTVTSAQKNPTAFYLCASSRTETLIGYTFGSGTRLTVV.